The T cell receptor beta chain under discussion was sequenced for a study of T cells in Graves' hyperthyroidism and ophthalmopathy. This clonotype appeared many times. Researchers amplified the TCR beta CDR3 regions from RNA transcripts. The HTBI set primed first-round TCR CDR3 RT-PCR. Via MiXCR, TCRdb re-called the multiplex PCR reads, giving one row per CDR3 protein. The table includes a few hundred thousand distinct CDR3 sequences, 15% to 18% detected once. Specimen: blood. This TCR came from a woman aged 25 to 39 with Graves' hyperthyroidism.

CDR3 nucleotides: TGTGCCTGGACTACTAGCGGGAGGGCATATGAGCAGTTCTTC. Protein product: CAWTTSGRAYEQFF. J is TRBJ2-1 and V is TRBV30; TRBD2 matches 13 bases. With 4 bases clipped from V and 8 bases from J, the junction kept 5 bases outside the gene matches. The CDR3 has 14 amino acids. Germline assignment: CDR1 GTSNPN and CDR2 SVGIG (reference sequence).